This T cell receptor beta chain was sequenced in a study of T cell responses to AZD1222 COVID-19 vaccine. Study results and caveats: Nearly half of unique spike-specific TCRs reportedly avoided B.1.351 and B.1.1.7 mutated regions.

Per the germline V gene, CDR1 is SGHTA and CDR2 is FQGTGA. Deletions cut 6 bases from V and 1 base from J, with 9 bases between. This CDR3 is 13 amino acids long. Clones were sequenced by immunoSEQ multiplex PCR, and TCRdb holds only the in-frame ones, with some missing. The repertoire holds 30,000 to 35,000 clones, with 70% to 80% as singletons. Details on this clone: Its specificity is unknown.

J is TRBJ2-5 and V is TRBV7-3; no reliable D call. This specimen was peripheral blood, taken 28 days after the second AZD1222 dose. This TCR was sampled from an adult who received the AZD1222 COVID-19 vaccine. The CDR3 DNA is TGTGCCAGCAGTACCCGGCCCCAAGAGACCCAGTACTTC. It is translated as CASSTRPQETQYF.